This TCR beta chain was recorded in a study of identical twins. The study's findings and limits: Within beta out-of-frame sequences, the excess sharing observed between twins was weaker. For zero-insertion analyses, partial confounding could come from invariant MAIT and iNKT cells.

As regards this clonotype: Its antigen is unknown.

TCRdb reanalysed the 5' RACE reads using MiXCR and keeps one entry per CDR3 protein. This table holds 1.5 million to 2 million distinct CDR3 sequences, about 32% found once. This CDR3 is built from 16 residues. The germline V gene encodes CDR1 SGHAT and CDR2 FQNNGV. Trimming took 6 bases from V and 0 from J; bases not matched to a gene: 6. The J gene is TRBJ2-1, the V gene TRBV11-2; TRBD2 matches at 9 bases. The clonotype comes from a newborn girl in good health. Sequencing was carried out using cord blood. CDR3 region: CASSSLSGSSYNEQFF. In nucleotides, the CDR3 is TGTGCCAGCAGTTCGCTTAGCGGGAGCTCCTACAATGAGCAGTTCTTC. The full variable domain, rest sourced from reference TRBV11-2 and TRBJ2-1, is EAGVAQSPRYKIIEKRQSVAFWCNPISGHATLYWYQQILGQGPKLLIQFQNNGVVDDSQLPKDRFSAERLKGVDSTLKIQPAKLEDSAVYLCASSSLSGSSYNEQFFGPGTRLTVL.